This TCR beta chain was recovered during a study of cytomegalovirus exposure and HLA in healthy donors. Per the germline V gene, CDR1 is LGHNA and CDR2 is YNFKEQ. V gave up 0 bases and J gave up 6 bases; unmatched junction bases: 4. This CDR3 is 14 amino acids long. General study results and limits: The study flagged fewer than 200 TCR beta chains as cytomegalovirus-associated. Clusters of TCRs from the first cohort tended to co-occur in the 100 to 150 validation repertoires (as a later analysis found). In vitro testing confirmed a few CMV-associated chains as specific for CMV antigens.

For this clone: Its target is unknown.

Sequenced by immunoSEQ multiplex PCR; TCRdb stores in-frame clones only, minus some. The sample yields about 120,000 clones, approximately 86% seen once. This sequence joins TRBV4-2 and TRBJ1-2, with 7 bases matching TRBD1. The material sequenced was PBMCs. The receptor was isolated from a man in his late teens or twenties in good health and CMV-seropositive. CDR3 coding DNA: TGTGCCAGCAGCCAAGAGTTCACAGGGGATGGCTACACCTTC. As protein: CASSQEFTGDGYTF.